Listed below are T cell receptor beta chains from one sample, sequenced in a study of regulatory T cells in long-lasting Graves disease. TCRdb re-called the multiplex PCR reads through MiXCR, storing one row per CDR3 protein. Found here are 300,000 to 400,000 distinct CDR3 sequences, about a sixth of them singletons; the top ten hold 22%. Source: peripheral blood mononuclear cells (PBMCs), taken at new diagnosis, from a patient treated with antithyroid drugs. The receptors were gathered from a female donor with Graves disease. Each CDR3 is given with its conserved first and last residue. Each record gives: V gene, clone size, CDR3 length, D gene, J gene, CDR3 DNA, CDR3 protein. A D gene is named only where the DNA matches it firmly. Size values are once, few and many counts, or a class for expanded clones, and some rows have none.

>TRBV20-1|few|16|.|TRBJ1-5
TGCAGTGCTAGAGATTCAGGGTTTGGGGGGGGGCAGCCCCAGCATTTT
CSARDSGFGGGQPQHF
>TRBV12-3/TRBV12-4|many|13|.|TRBJ1-2
TGTGCCAGCAGTCCGTCAGGGGTCCATGGCTACACCTTC
CASSPSGVHGYTF
>TRBV12-5|few|14|.|TRBJ1-4
TGTGCTAGTGGTTTGACAGGGAATAATGAAAAACTGTTTTTT
CASGLTGNNEKLFF
>TRBV19|many|14|.|TRBJ1-2
TGTGCCGGACGAAGATCCAGGGATAGCTATGGCTACACCTTC
CAGRRSRDSYGYTF
>TRBV7-2|many|15|TRBD2|TRBJ2-3
TGTGCCAGCAGCTTAATTCAAGCGGGACCGAATACGCAGTATTTT
CASSLIQAGPNTQYF
>TRBV7-2|.|20|TRBD2|TRBJ2-3
TGTGCCAGCAGCTCCCCACATGGAGCGGGGACCTTAAGAAGAGGAGATACGCAGTATTTT
CASSSPHGAGTLRRGDTQYF
>TRBV19|few|13|.|TRBJ2-7
TGTGCCAGTAGTATTTCGGACAACTACGAGCAGTACTTC
CASSISDNYEQYF
>TRBV28|many|15|.|TRBJ1-1
TGTGCCAGCACCCCGGTGCGCACCCTGAACACTGAAGCTTTCTTT
CASTPVRTLNTEAFF
>TRBV29-1|many|13|.|TRBJ1-1
TGCAGCGTGTCCGACGGGGATTACACTGAAGCTTTCTTT
CSVSDGDYTEAFF
>TRBV28|.|13|.|TRBJ1-2
TGTGCCACCTATGTACAGGGCTCCTATGGCTACACCTTC
CATYVQGSYGYTF
>TRBV24-1|many|16|.|TRBJ1-5
TGTGCCACCAGTGATTTGCTACGGACCGAGGATCAGCCCCAGCATTTT
CATSDLLRTEDQPQHF
>TRBV30|many|15|TRBD2|TRBJ2-3
TGTGCCTGGAGGGGCGGGAGGGTCTCCAGAGATACGCAGTATTTT
CAWRGGRVSRDTQYF
>TRBV7-9|few|13|.|TRBJ1-2
TGTGCCAGCAGCTTAAAGGCCTTTGAGGGCTACACCTTC
CASSLKAFEGYTF